Here is one T cell receptor beta chain with its context. The antigen is undetermined. V was pared by 7 bases and J by 7 bases, with 23 bases between. There are 14 residues in the CDR3. Germline assignment: CDR1 SQVTM and CDR2 ANQGSEA. Amplification used 60 Vbeta primers and 13 Jbeta primers. Data came from immunoSEQ multiplex PCR; TCRdb stores just in-frame clones and leaves some out. The repertoire holds 130,000 or so clones, under 85% seen once, with around 2.9% in the top ten. This sample stems from a study of cytomegalovirus exposure and HLA in healthy donors. Findings and limits, study-wide: A previous analysis found most TCR beta V segments productive roughly 90% or roughly 30% of the time. Cytomegalovirus-associated TCR beta chains were listed, numbering some 170. In vitro, a few CMV-associated chains proved specific for CMV antigens.

Although they were nominally healthy when sampled, donors likely had unrecorded immune exposures. Input material: PBMCs. The chain uses TRBV29-1 and TRBJ2-7; a possible D gene is TRBD1 (7 bases). This receptor was identified in a man aged 25-45 years in good health and CMV-seronegative. The CDR3 protein is CSGQGGPGSEEQYF. CDR3 nucleotides: TGCAGCGGGCAGGGGGGACCGGGGAGTGAAGAGCAGTACTTC.